This passage covers 31 T cell receptor beta chains from one sample sequenced in a study of blood T cell repertoires in COVID-19. TCRdb's copy holds only in-frame clones and misses some; the assay was immunoSEQ multiplex PCR. The data contain a few hundred thousand clones, roughly nine tenths of them singletons. The sample comprised peripheral blood. Source of these receptors: a woman aged 60-75 years with COVID-19, enrolled during active disease.

The chain links TRBV7-2 to TRBJ2-6; D gene ambiguous. V was clipped by 2 bases and J by 4 bases, with 9 bases between them. Per the germline V gene, CDR1 is SGHTA and CDR2 is FQGNSA. CDR3 length equals 15 residues. CDR3 loop: CASSLPGAGANVLTF. CDR3 nucleotide sequence: TGTGCCAGCAGCTTACCGGGTGCCGGGGCCAACGTCCTGACTTTC.

This clone has a single count. This rearrangement joins TRBV7-2 to TRBJ2-5; 9 positions agree with TRBD1. Germline CDR1 is SGHTA and CDR2 is FQGNSA. With 5 bases clipped from V and 5 bases from J, the junction kept 6 bases outside the gene matches. CDR3 length: 14 residues. The CDR3 coding sequence is TGTGCCAGCAGCACGAGGACAGGGGAGGAGACCCAGTACTTC. Its translation is CASSTRTGEETQYF. Full variable domain (outside the CDR3, taken from reference TRBV7-2 and TRBJ2-5): GAGVSQSPSNKVTEKGKDVELRCDPISGHTALYWYRQSLGQGLEFLIYFQGNSAPDKSGLPSDRFSAERTGGSVSTLTIQRTQQEDSAVYLCASSTRTGEETQYFGPGTRLLVL.

The chain links TRBV12-2 to TRBJ1-4. TRBV12-2 is a pseudogene segment. The CDR3 contains 15 residues. The CDR3 DNA reads as TGTGCAAGTCGCTTAGCTCTAGGGGAGGATGAAAAACTGTTTTTT. This translates into CASRLALGEDEKLFF.

The chain couples TRBV11-1 to TRBJ1-2; 7 positions agree with TRBD1. Germline V lookup: CDR1 SGHAT, CDR2 FQDESV (reference sequence). This CDR3 spans 13 amino acids. V lost 5 bases, J lost 4 bases, and 4 bases stayed unmatched. For the CDR3, the DNA is TGTGCCAGCAGCGACGACAGGGTCTATGGCTACACCTTC. Its translation is CASSDDRVYGYTF.

The chain is built from TRBV30 and TRBJ1-6, with 8 bases fitting TRBD1. CDR1 GTSNPN and CDR2 SVGIG come from the germline V gene (reference sequence). The CDR3 loop spans 12 amino acids. As DNA, the CDR3 is TGTGCGGATGGACAGGGATATTCACCCCTCCACTTT. It codes for CADGQGYSPLHF.

V usage is TRBV19 and J usage is TRBJ1-5; no firm D call. The germline gives CDR1 LNHDA, CDR2 SQIVND (reference sequence). The CDR3 has 13 amino acids. V lost 3 bases and J 4 bases, leaving 7 bases between the germline ends. CDR3 loop: CASSIRENQPQHF. The DNA of the CDR3 is TGTGCCAGTAGTATCCGGGAGAATCAGCCCCAGCATTTT.

The chain uses TRBV6-5 and TRBJ1-5; TRBD1 matches 7 bases. Per germline, CDR1 MNHEY and CDR2 SVGAGI. The V segment lost 0 bases and the J segment 1 base; nucleotides outside the gene matches: 3. The CDR3 spans 16 residues. CDR3 sequence: CASSYSRTGSNQPQHF. CDR3 coding DNA: TGTGCCAGCAGTTACTCGAGGACAGGAAGCAATCAGCCCCAGCATTTT.

The chain combines TRBV6-1 with TRBJ2-7; 7 bases align to TRBD1. CDR1 and CDR2 from the germline V gene are MNHNS and SASEGT. Trimming removed 3 bases from V and 3 bases from J; junction bases left unmatched: 5. CDR3 size: 14 residues. CDR3 sequence reads: CASSDRTGSYEQYF. The CDR3 DNA is TGTGCCAGCAGTGACCGGACAGGTAGCTACGAGCAGTACTTC.

This rearrangement joins TRBV11-2 to TRBJ2-2, with 7 positions matching TRBD1. This CDR3 has 15 residues. The J segment lost 1 base and the V segment lost 8 bases, leaving 7 bases of the junction unmatched. Germline V CDR1 and CDR2: SGHAT, FQNNGV. The chain's CDR3 is CASPKTGVNTGELFF. The CDR3 DNA follows: TGTGCCAGCCCTAAAACAGGGGTGAACACCGGGGAGCTGTTTTTT.

The V gene is TRBV5-1, the J gene TRBJ1-2; 9 nucleotides align to TRBD1. The germline V gene has CDR1 SGHRS and CDR2 YFSETQ. This CDR3 contains 16 residues. Trimming removed 4 bases from V and 6 bases from J; junction bases left unmatched: 13. The CDR3 region is CASSPQVPGQGDGYTF. The CDR3 nucleotides are TGCGCCAGCAGCCCACAAGTGCCGGGACAGGGTGATGGCTACACCTTC.

The chain joins TRBV2 to TRBJ1-5; D is possibly TRBD1 (6 bases). CDR3 size: 15 residues. Germline V gene sequence: CDR1 SNHLY, CDR2 FYNNEI. Deletions cut 7 bases from V and 6 bases from J, with 19 bases between. The CDR3 region is CASKYRVLPGQPQHF. The CDR3 nucleotides read TGTGCCAGCAAATACAGGGTGCTACCCGGTCAGCCCCAGCATTTT.

The V call is TRBV4-1, the J call TRBJ2-3; 9 bases line up with TRBD1. Germline CDR1 is MGHRA and CDR2 is YSYEKL. The CDR3 extends over 15 amino acids. After removal of 4 bases from V and 4 bases from J, the junction contained 6 bases not matched to a gene. The CDR3 region is CASSPGTGRADTQYF. In DNA, the CDR3 is TGCGCCAGCAGCCCCGGGACAGGGAGGGCAGATACGCAGTATTTT.

The V gene is TRBV11-2, the J gene TRBJ2-7; 8 bases fit TRBD1. Germline V gives CDR1 SGHAT, CDR2 FQNNGV. Unmatched junction bases numbered 9, after V lost 7 bases and J lost 1 base. The CDR3 is made up of 15 amino acids. The CDR3 loop reads CASTGTGTGSYEQYF. The DNA of the CDR3 is TGTGCCAGCACTGGAACCGGGACAGGATCCTACGAGCAGTACTTC.

The chain links TRBV6-6 to TRBJ1-1; D is perhaps TRBD1 (6 bases). The length of the CDR3 is 14 residues. The germline gives CDR1 MNHNY, CDR2 SVGAGI (reference sequence). Trimming cost V 6 bases and J 4 bases, with 15 bases left between them. CDR3 sequence reads: CASRGGAGRTEAFF. As DNA, the CDR3 is TGTGCCAGCAGGGGGGGGGCAGGGCGCACTGAAGCTTTCTTT.

This clone was observed once. The chain recombines TRBV2 with TRBJ1-1, with no clear D. V lost 4 bases, J lost 3 bases, and 9 bases lay in between. CDR3 length equals 13 residues. Germline V lookup: CDR1 SNHLY, CDR2 FYNNEI. The CDR3 loop is CASSGRGDTEAFF. The CDR3 region has the DNA TGTGCCAGCAGTGGGAGAGGAGACACTGAAGCTTTCTTT.

The gene calls are TRBV28 and TRBJ1-2, with no clear D. The CDR3 has 16 residues. Germline loops: CDR1 MDHEN, CDR2 SYDVKM. Between the trimmed V and J ends, which lost 3 bases and 1 base, there was a span of 15 bases. CDR3 sequence (DNA): TGTGCCAGCAGTTTGGAGGTAGCAGCAAATAACTATGGCTACACCTTC. This gives the protein CASSLEVAANNYGYTF.

This clone was counted a single time. The V call is TRBV5-1, the J call TRBJ1-1; a possible D gene is TRBD1 (6 bases). The germline gives CDR1 SGHRS, CDR2 YFSETQ. V lost 4 bases and J lost 0, with 13 bases in between. The CDR3 covers 15 residues. The CDR3 region is CASSRTVSLNTEAFF. In nucleotides, the CDR3 is TGCGCCAGCAGCCGGACAGTTTCTTTGAACACTGAAGCTTTCTTT.

The chain links TRBV9 to TRBJ2-2; TRBD1 is a possible D gene (6 bases). The germline gives CDR1 SGDLS, CDR2 YYNGEE. Trimming stripped 2 bases from V and 0 bases from J, with 17 bases between. The CDR3 length is 18 residues. Written as DNA, the CDR3 is TGTGCCAGCAGCGTTCCCGGGACATACAGACCGAACACCGGGGAGCTGTTTTTT. Translated, it gives CASSVPGTYRPNTGELFF.

This chain joins TRBV6-2 or TRBV6-3 and TRBJ2-7, with 7 bases aligning to TRBD1. Germline trimming cut 5 bases from V and 0 bases from J; bases unmatched to any gene: 10. Per the germline V gene, CDR1 is MNHEY and CDR2 is SVGEGT. The CDR3 spans 16 residues. CDR3 in amino acids: CASSNLRDSISYEQYF. For the CDR3, the DNA is TGTGCCAGCAGTAACCTCCGGGACAGCATCTCCTACGAGCAGTACTTC.

The chain uses TRBV13 and TRBJ2-1, with TRBD2 identical over 9 bases. Per the germline V gene, CDR1 is PRHDT and CDR2 is FYEKMQ (reference sequence). This CDR3 spans 16 amino acids. J gave up 5 bases and V 5 bases, and 10 bases lay outside the gene matches. CDR3 amino acids: CASSNHRLAGDNEQFF. The CDR3 DNA follows: TGTGCCAGCAGCAACCACCGATTAGCGGGAGACAATGAGCAGTTCTTC. Looking up the rest from reference TRBV13 and TRBJ2-1 gives the full variable domain: AAGVIQSPRHLIKEKRETATLKCYPIPRHDTVYWYQQGPGQDPQFLISFYEKMQSDKGSIPDRFSAQQFSDYHSELNMSSLELGDSALYFCASSNHRLAGDNEQFFGPGTRLTVL.

This clone was found a few times. V usage is TRBV2 and J usage is TRBJ1-2; D is possibly TRBD1 (5 bases). This CDR3 has 14 amino acids. V shed 5 bases and J shed 4 bases, with 14 bases lying between them. Germline lookup yields CDR1 SNHLY and CDR2 FYNNEI. The CDR3: CASSKSGASYGYTF. The CDR3 bases are TGTGCCAGCAGTAAAAGCGGGGCCAGCTATGGCTACACCTTC. Full variable domain (remainder filled in from reference TRBV2 and TRBJ1-2): EPEVTQTPSHQVTQMGQEVILRCVPISNHLYFYWYRQILGQKVEFLVSFYNNEISEKSEIFDDQFSVERPDGSNFTLKIRSTKLEDSAMYFCASSKSGASYGYTFGSGTRLTVV.

The CDR3 loop reads CATSRAQGSGQYF. Written as DNA, the CDR3 is TGTGCCACCAGCAGAGCCCAGGGGTCAGGGCAGTACTTC. The gene calls are TRBV15 and TRBJ2-7; D possibly corresponds to TRBD1 (6 bases). CDR3 length: 13 amino acids. In germline, CDR1 is LNHNV, CDR2 YYDKDF (reference sequence). V lost 1 base and J lost 9, with 13 bases in between.

This clone showed up just once. The V call is TRBV24-1, the J call TRBJ2-7; D might be TRBD2 (6 bases). This CDR3 region has 16 residues. Trimming took 4 bases from V and 5 from J, leaving 20 bases between them. Germline V gene sequence: CDR1 KGHDR, CDR2 SFDVKD. CDR3 in DNA: TGTGCCACCAGTGAAGAAATTTGGGGGGATGCCAACGAGCAGTACTTC. Residues: CATSEEIWGDANEQYF.

This clone has only one observation. The same CDR3 also results from other DNA sequences found in this sample. The rearrangement joins TRBV7-3 to TRBJ1-6, with D unresolved. The length of the CDR3 is 13 residues. Germline V lookup: CDR1 SGHTA, CDR2 FQGTGA. V dropped 8 bases and J dropped 0 bases, with 5 bases sitting between them. This CDR3 reads CASSSSYNSPLHF. The CDR3 DNA reads as TGTGCCAGCTCCAGCTCCTATAATTCACCCCTCCACTTT. The full variable domain, completed using reference TRBV7-3 and TRBJ1-6, is GAGVSQTPSNKVTEKGKYVELRCDPISGHTALYWYRQSLGQGPEFLIYFQGTGAADDSGLPNDRFFAVRPEGSVSTLKIQRTERGDSAVYLCASSSSYNSPLHFGNGTRLTVT.

V usage is TRBV5-1 and J usage is TRBJ1-1, with 9 bases matching TRBD1. Germline loops: CDR1 SGHRS, CDR2 YFSETQ. This CDR3 has 13 residues. V was clipped by 5 bases and J by 6 bases; unmatched bases: 5. The CDR3 nucleotides read TGCGCCAGCAGAGGGACAGGGAGGGCTGAAGCTTTCTTT. Encoded protein: CASRGTGRAEAFF. Complete variable domain (other parts from reference TRBV5-1 and TRBJ1-1): KAGVTQTPRYLIKTRGQQVTLSCSPISGHRSVSWYQQTPGQGLQFLFEYFSETQRNKGNFPGRFSGRQFSNSRSEMNVSTLELGDSALYLCASRGTGRAEAFFGQGTRLTVV.

The V gene is TRBV7-9, the J gene TRBJ2-2; D may be TRBD2 (6 bases). V lost 5 bases and J 4 bases, leaving 11 bases between the germline ends. This CDR3 contains 14 residues. Germline CDR1 and CDR2: SEHNR and FQNEAQ (reference sequence). The CDR3 reads CASSRGTATGELFF. The CDR3 bases are TGTGCCAGCAGCCGCGGGACTGCCACCGGGGAGCTGTTTTTT.

This chain links TRBV7-3 with TRBJ2-5; maybe TRBD1 (6 bases). The germline V gene encodes CDR1 SGHTA and CDR2 FQGTGA. With 5 bases removed from V and 0 bases from J, the gap between germline ends came to 13 bases. The CDR3 is 15 amino acids. The CDR3 nucleotides are TGTGCCAGCAGCCTGGGGGACACCTACCAAGAGACCCAGTACTTC. Its protein product is CASSLGDTYQETQYF.

The rearrangement links TRBV6-2 or TRBV6-3 to TRBJ1-5; D is unclear. Trimming pared 2 bases from V and 6 bases from J, leaving 17 bases between. This CDR3 spans 16 amino acids. Germline V gene sequence: CDR1 MNHEY, CDR2 SVGEGT. CDR3 in DNA: TGTGCCAGCAGTTACCCCGAGGGATCGGGAATTCAGCCCCAGCATTTT. Its protein is CASSYPEGSGIQPQHF.

This clone has only one observation. This same CDR3 is encoded by further DNA sequences in the sample. This CDR3 is CASSPGTANYGYTF. The CDR3 nucleotides read TGTGCCAGCTCACCAGGGACAGCTAACTATGGCTACACCTTC. The rearrangement links TRBV18 to TRBJ1-2, with TRBD1 identical over 7 bases. V shed 2 bases, J shed 0 bases, and the junction held 0 bases outside the gene matches. The CDR3 is 14 residues long. Germline CDR1 KGHSH, CDR2 LQKENI. Full variable domain (missing parts from reference TRBV18 and TRBJ1-2): NAGVMQNPRHLVRRRGQEARLRCSPMKGHSHVYWYRQLPEEGLKFMVYLQKENIIDESGMPKERFSAEFPKEGPSILRIQQVVRGDSAAYFCASSPGTANYGYTFGSGTRLTVV.

This clone has just a few counts. The chain has TRBV7-2 and TRBJ2-1; TRBD2 matches at 11 bases. V lost 3 bases to trimming and J lost 7 bases; unmatched junction nucleotides: 5. CDR1 is SGHTA and CDR2 is FQGNSA in the germline V gene. CDR3 length equals 15 residues. CDR3 nucleotides: TGTGCCAGCAGCTTCTTAGCGGGGGGGGAGAATGAGCAGTTCTTC. It codes for CASSFLAGGENEQFF. The full variable domain, rest sourced from reference TRBV7-2 and TRBJ2-1, is GAGVSQSPSNKVTEKGKDVELRCDPISGHTALYWYRQSLGQGLEFLIYFQGNSAPDKSGLPSDRFSAERTGGSVSTLTIQRTQQEDSAVYLCASSFLAGGENEQFFGPGTRLTVL.

This sequence joins TRBV27 and TRBJ1-3; possibly TRBD1 for D (6 bases). V was shortened by 5 bases and J by 4 bases, with 15 bases between the two germline ends. The germline V gene has CDR1 MNHEY and CDR2 SMNVEV (reference sequence). This CDR3 is built from 15 residues. CDR3 coding DNA: TGTGCCAGCAGTCTTGTGGGACACTCGGGAAACACCATATATTTT. Amino acid sequence: CASSLVGHSGNTIYF.